The 25 T cell receptor beta chains below were found in one sample sequenced in a study of post-analysis software for immune sequencing data. These receptors have no known antigen. The library was made from cDNA and included unique molecular identifiers. In TCRdb, the PCR reads were re-called with MiXCR into one record per CDR3 protein. The repertoire has a few hundred thousand distinct CDR3 sequences, less than 35% of them found once; the top ten carry roughly 12%. General study findings and limits: The five TRBV segments detected at higher frequency in patients than in controls included TRBV5-6, TRBV5-1 and TRBV20-1.

Material: blood. These receptors were taken from a girl under 18 with multiple sclerosis.

V gene TRBV11-2 combines with J gene TRBJ2-1; D possibly corresponds to TRBD1 (6 bases). The CDR3 covers 17 residues. Germline CDR1 SGHAT, CDR2 FQNNGV. The V gene lost 0 bases and the J gene lost 5 bases, with 17 bases spanning the gap. The CDR3: CASSLESGPGENNEQFF. The CDR3 bases are TGTGCCAGCAGCTTAGAAAGTGGCCCAGGGGAAAACAATGAGCAGTTCTTC.

This clonotype has a handful of counts. The CDR3 DNA is TGTGCCAGCAGCTTAGCGCGGGGCTCCTACGAGCAGTACTTC. Its translation: CASSLARGSYEQYF. This rearrangement joins TRBV7-9 to TRBJ2-7; D perhaps matches TRBD2 (6 bases). The germline CDR1 and CDR2 sequences are SEHNR and FQNEAQ (reference sequence). V gave up 0 bases and J gave up 0 bases, with 6 bases separating them. CDR3 length equals 14 residues. Full variable domain (outside the CDR3, taken from reference TRBV7-9 and TRBJ2-7): DTGVSQNPRHKITKRGQNVTFRCDPISEHNRLYWYRQTLGQGPEFLTYFQNEAQLEKSRLLSDRFSAERPKGSFSTLEIQRTEQGDSAMYLCASSLARGSYEQYFGPGTRLTVT.

This clonotype has just a few counts. This chain links TRBV29-1 with TRBJ1-4; D is perhaps TRBD1 (6 bases). Trimming shortened V by 8 bases and J by 0 bases, and 13 bases separated the two germline ends. The CDR3 has 14 residues. Germline V gene sequence: CDR1 SQVTM, CDR2 ANQGSEA. Here the CDR3 reads CSLDAGATNEKLFF. The CDR3 coding sequence is TGCAGCCTCGACGCAGGGGCAACTAATGAAAAACTGTTTTTT.

The chain recombines TRBV5-1 with TRBJ1-6; 11 bases are a match to TRBD1. The ends lost 5 bases at V and 9 bases at J; junction bases unmatched: 4. The CDR3 has 14 amino acids. Per the germline V gene, CDR1 is SGHRS and CDR2 is YFSETQ. CDR3 in amino acids: CASSLGTGGSPLHF. CDR3 coding DNA: TGCGCCAGCAGTCTTGGGACAGGGGGTTCACCCCTCCACTTT.

The chain couples TRBV29-1 to TRBJ2-1; TRBD1 or TRBD2 may be the D gene (7 bases each). Germline V gene sequence: CDR1 SQVTM, CDR2 ANQGSEA. Trimming cost V 4 bases and J 6 bases, with 16 bases left between them. CDR3 length equals 14 residues. The CDR3 DNA is TGCAGCGTTGTGGCTAGCAGGGGGGGCAATGAGCAGTTCTTC. It specifies CSVVASRGGNEQFF.

The J gene is TRBJ2-3, the V gene TRBV7-2; a possible D gene is TRBD2 (5 bases). The CDR3 is made up of 15 amino acids. CDR1 is SGHTA, CDR2 FQGNSA, per germline. Deletions cut 3 bases from V and 2 bases from J, with 12 bases between. CDR3 sequence (DNA): TGTGCCAGCAGCTTGTCGGGGTTCTTCACAGATACGCAGTATTTT. The encoded protein is CASSLSGFFTDTQYF.

The chain has TRBV6-1 and TRBJ2-3, with 8 bases identical to TRBD2. CDR1 and CDR2 from the germline V gene are MNHNS and SASEGT. V dropped 5 bases and J dropped 0; count of bases not matched to a gene: 7. The CDR3 runs to 16 residues. The CDR3: CASSWLGGDSTDTQYF. DNA of the CDR3: TGTGCCAGCAGTTGGCTCGGGGGGGACAGCACAGATACGCAGTATTTT.

This clonotype was found a few times. The chain is built from TRBV7-8 and TRBJ2-7; D not resolved. This CDR3 region has 12 residues. CDR1 and CDR2 (germline): SGHVS, FQNEAQ. Between the trimmed V and J ends, which lost 5 bases and 0 bases, there was a span of 5 bases. CDR3 sequence: CASSPLSYEQYF. CDR3 DNA: TGTGCCAGCAGCCCTCTCTCCTACGAGCAGTACTTC.

This clonotype occurred a few times. The chain has TRBV9 and TRBJ2-4; the D gene could be TRBD1 or TRBD2 (5 bases each). V was shortened by 2 bases and J by 0 bases, with 12 bases between the two germline ends. CDR1 and CDR2 (germline): SGDLS, YYNGEE. The CDR3 runs 16 residues. The CDR3 DNA sequence: TGTGCCAGCAGCGTGTCGTCAGGGAGAGCCAAAAACATTCAGTACTTC. As protein: CASSVSSGRAKNIQYF.

This rearrangement joins TRBV9 to TRBJ2-3; 8 positions agree with TRBD1. Germline CDR1 and CDR2: SGDLS and YYNGEE. The CDR3 spans 19 residues. V shed 4 bases and J 0 bases; nucleotides not matched to a gene: 16. The chain's CDR3 is CASSLRGPSGPTSTDTQYF. The CDR3 DNA sequence: TGTGCCAGCAGCCTCAGGGGGCCGAGCGGACCTACTAGCACAGATACGCAGTATTTT.

This clonotype was counted at least ten times. This rearrangement joins TRBV7-2 to TRBJ2-7; tentatively, D is TRBD2 (6 bases). V dropped 0 bases and J dropped 0 bases, with 9 bases sitting between them. Germline values: CDR1 SGHTA, CDR2 FQGNSA. The CDR3 contains 15 residues. The CDR3 DNA follows: TGTGCCAGCAGCTTAGCGGGGGGTCCCTCCTACGAGCAGTACTTC. Protein product: CASSLAGGPSYEQYF.

This chain joins TRBV5-1 and TRBJ2-7, with 9 bases identical to TRBD1. The CDR3 runs 17 residues. Germline values: CDR1 SGHRS, CDR2 YFSETQ. V was clipped by 4 bases and J by 2 bases; unmatched bases: 13. The CDR3 region is CASSPTPDRGPTYEQYF. CDR3 bases: TGCGCCAGCAGCCCCACCCCGGACAGGGGACCTACCTACGAGCAGTACTTC. Full variable domain (outside the CDR3, taken from reference TRBV5-1 and TRBJ2-7): KAGVTQTPRYLIKTRGQQVTLSCSPISGHRSVSWYQQTPGQGLQFLFEYFSETQRNKGNFPGRFSGRQFSNSRSEMNVSTLELGDSALYLCASSPTPDRGPTYEQYFGPGTRLTVT.

V gene TRBV20-1 combines with J gene TRBJ1-2, with TRBD1 identical over 8 bases. CDR1 and CDR2 (germline): DFQATT, SNEGSKA (reference sequence). V dropped 6 bases and J dropped 5; count of bases not matched to a gene: 8. The CDR3 sequence is 13 residues long. The CDR3 sequence: CSAKDRALYGYTF. For the CDR3, the DNA is TGCAGTGCAAAGGACAGGGCTCTGTATGGCTACACCTTC.

The chain recombines TRBV29-1 with TRBJ1-2; 8 bases match TRBD1. CDR1 and CDR2 (germline): SQVTM, ANQGSEA. There are 14 residues in the CDR3. V gave up 7 bases and J gave up 4 bases; unmatched junction bases: 11. The CDR3 region is CSAGGGTGLYGYTF. Here the CDR3 DNA reads TGCAGCGCTGGAGGAGGGACAGGACTCTATGGCTACACCTTC.

This clonotype turned up a few times. The rearrangement uses TRBV6-5 and TRBJ2-7; weak D call: TRBD1 (6 bases). The CDR3 loop spans 14 amino acids. The V end was cut by 4 bases, the J end by 3 bases, with 13 bases between. Germline V gives CDR1 MNHEY, CDR2 SVGAGI. CDR3 amino acids: CASSLGQISYEQYF. In DNA, the CDR3 is TGTGCCAGCAGTTTAGGACAGATAAGCTACGAGCAGTACTTC.

This clonotype was counted between two and nine times. The chain is built from TRBV12-3 or TRBV12-4 and TRBJ1-5; 7 bases fit TRBD1. The J segment lost 0 bases and the V segment lost 6 bases, leaving 11 bases of the junction unmatched. The CDR3 covers 17 residues. The CDR3 DNA reads TGTGCCAGCAGCCCCGACAGGGCCCTAGATAGCAATCAGCCCCAGCATTTT. Residues: CASSPDRALDSNQPQHF.

V is TRBV7-9 and J is TRBJ2-5; 7 bases align to TRBD1. CDR1 and CDR2 from the germline V gene are SEHNR and FQNEAQ (reference sequence). This CDR3 is 16 amino acids long. The trim removed 1 base at V and 4 bases at J, leaving 9 bases unmatched. The CDR3 loop is CASSLGTGGRGETQYF. CDR3 coding DNA: TGTGCCAGCAGCTTAGGGACAGGCGGACGTGGAGAGACCCAGTACTTC. Full variable domain (rest looked up from reference TRBV7-9 and TRBJ2-5): DTGVSQNPRHKITKRGQNVTFRCDPISEHNRLYWYRQTLGQGPEFLTYFQNEAQLEKSRLLSDRFSAERPKGSFSTLEIQRTEQGDSAMYLCASSLGTGGRGETQYFGPGTRLLVL.

This clonotype appeared a single time. The chain is built from TRBV7-3 and TRBJ1-2; 9 bases agree with TRBD1. The germline V gene encodes CDR1 SGHTA and CDR2 FQGTGA. The V segment lost 5 bases and the J segment 4 bases; nucleotides outside the gene matches: 14. The length of the CDR3 is 17 residues. In DNA, the CDR3 is TGTGCCAGCAGCCTCCAGACAGGGGGTCGGATACCCTATGGCTACACCTTC. Translated, it gives CASSLQTGGRIPYGYTF.

There are a few counts of this clonotype. The junction departs from the called germline gene at one end, perhaps through a read error. This chain links TRBV6-1 with TRBJ1-4; 8 bases line up with TRBD1. The CDR3 consists of 14 residues. Per the germline V gene, CDR1 is MNHNS and CDR2 is SASEGT. The CDR3 here is CASSAGGAKEKRFF. In DNA, the CDR3 is TGTGCCAGCAGTGCAGGGGGCGCGAAGGAAAAACGGTTTTTT.

This clonotype was seen only a few times. V is TRBV12-3 or TRBV12-4 and J is TRBJ2-3; no reliable D call. The V and J ends lost 2 bases and 5 bases respectively, with 11 bases between them. The CDR3 loop spans 14 amino acids. The CDR3 sequence: CASSLSSVGDTQYF. The CDR3 DNA reads TGTGCCAGCAGTTTAAGCTCCGTTGGAGATACGCAGTATTTT.

The chain carries TRBV13 and TRBJ2-1, with D tentatively TRBD2 (5 bases). This CDR3 spans 13 amino acids. V dropped 5 bases and J dropped 8 bases, with 13 bases sitting between them. Looked up from germline, CDR1 is PRHDT and CDR2 is FYEKMQ (reference sequence). The CDR3 nucleotides read TGTGCCAGCAGCGGCTGGAGGACGCATGAGCAGTTCTTC. As protein: CASSGWRTHEQFF.

The J gene is TRBJ2-7, the V gene TRBV6-1; the D gene is possibly TRBD1 (6 bases). Germline CDR1 and CDR2: MNHNS and SASEGT. The CDR3 has 16 residues. The V and J ends lost 3 bases and 5 bases respectively, with 20 bases between them. CDR3 in amino acids: CASSEGLGALVDEQYF. In DNA, the CDR3 is TGTGCCAGCAGTGAGGGGTTGGGGGCCCTGGTGGACGAGCAGTACTTC.

The table lists this clonotype with a few counts. This chain uses TRBV5-1 with TRBJ2-5, with 8 positions matching TRBD2. Gene TRBJ2-7 matches the end of the DNA better, so the J call may be wrong. CDR1 and CDR2 (germline): SGHRS, YFSETQ. This CDR3 is built from 14 residues. CDR3 region: CASSLVAGGHEQYF. The CDR3 DNA reads as TGCGCCAGCAGCTTGGTTGCGGGGGGACACGAGCAGTACTTC.

This clonotype was counted a few times. The rearrangement uses TRBV6-4 and TRBJ2-7; D unclear. Trimming shortened V by 6 bases and J by 2 bases, and 17 bases separated the two germline ends. CDR1 and CDR2 from the germline V gene are MRHNA and SNTAGT. The CDR3 totals 15 residues. The CDR3 is CASSLESGRTYEQYF. The CDR3 bases are TGTGCCAGCAGCCTCGAATCTGGACGTACCTACGAGCAGTACTTC.

This clonotype has more than one count but fewer than ten. The rearrangement uses TRBV12-3 or TRBV12-4 and TRBJ1-1, with TRBD1 matching 9 bases. The CDR3 runs 14 residues. V lost 6 bases to trimming and J lost 2 bases; unmatched junction nucleotides: 4. CDR3 sequence reads: CASRLTGGNTEAFF. The CDR3, as DNA: TGTGCCAGCAGACTGACAGGGGGAAACACTGAAGCTTTCTTT.